These 20 T cell receptor beta chains were all obtained from the same sample, sequenced in a study of cytomegalovirus exposure and HLA in healthy donors. The assay was immunoSEQ multiplex PCR, and TCRdb's table has in-frame clones only and misses some. Here the sample spans 45,000 to 65,000 clones, nearly 90% being singletons. The specimen sequenced was PBMCs. The receptors shown here come from a woman under 30 in good health and CMV-seronegative.

The J gene is TRBJ1-2, the V gene TRBV6-5; TRBD1 matches 7 bases. V dropped 0 bases and J dropped 5; count of bases not matched to a gene: 0. The CDR3 runs 13 residues. Germline values: CDR1 MNHEY, CDR2 SVGAGI. The CDR3 here is CASSYSTGYGYTF. Here the CDR3 DNA reads TGTGCCAGCAGTTACTCGACAGGGTATGGCTACACCTTC.

The chain uses TRBV19 and TRBJ1-2; D is undetermined. This CDR3 region has 13 residues. The V end was cut by 8 bases, the J end by 2 bases, with 12 bases between. In germline, CDR1 is LNHDA, CDR2 SQIVND (reference sequence). CDR3 DNA sequence: TGTGCCAGTCGAGCGCTGTCAAACTATGGCTACACCTTC. It translates to CASRALSNYGYTF.

For the CDR3, the DNA is TGTGCCAGCCAGGTCGGGGGGATTTTGAACACCGGGGAGCTGTTTTTT. Translated: CASQVGGILNTGELFF. The chain combines TRBV7-9 with TRBJ2-2; 7 nucleotides align to TRBD2. CDR3 length: 16 amino acids. With V trimmed by 8 bases and J by 1 base, 10 bases remained unmatched. Germline-derived CDR1 and CDR2 are SEHNR and FQNEAQ (reference sequence).

The chain is built from TRBV7-9 and TRBJ1-3; D uncertain. This CDR3 comprises 10 residues. Germline V gene sequence: CDR1 SEHNR, CDR2 FQNEAQ (reference sequence). V lost 10 bases and J 2 bases, leaving 3 bases between the germline ends. CDR3 in amino acids: CATAGNTIYF. CDR3 in DNA: TGTGCCACCGCTGGAAACACCATATATTTT.

This chain joins TRBV6-6 and TRBJ1-1, with 9 bases lining up with TRBD1. The V gene end was trimmed by 4 bases and the J gene end by 1 base; junction bases not matched to a gene: 1. CDR1 is MNHNY, CDR2 SVGAGI, per germline (reference sequence). The CDR3 is made up of 14 amino acids. The CDR3 protein is CASSLGQGNTEAFF. DNA of the CDR3: TGTGCCAGCAGTTTGGGACAGGGGAACACTGAAGCTTTCTTT.

The V gene is TRBV5-1, the J gene TRBJ1-1, with D tentatively TRBD1 (6 bases). Germline CDR1 is SGHRS and CDR2 is YFSETQ. The CDR3 sequence is 14 residues long. V lost 6 bases to trimming and J lost 0 bases, with 12 bases between them. The CDR3 DNA follows: TGCGCCAGCATGCTGGGGGCCGTGAACACTGAAGCTTTCTTT. This codes for CASMLGAVNTEAFF.

This clone has just one count. Other DNA sequences from this sample encode an identical CDR3 as well. The chain links TRBV7-2 to TRBJ1-1, with 8 bases fitting TRBD1. V was pared by 5 bases and J by 4 bases, with 6 bases of the junction left unmatched. This CDR3 is built from 14 residues. In germline, CDR1 is SGHTA, CDR2 FQGNSA. CDR3 amino acids: CASSEGQGSTEAFF. The CDR3 DNA reads TGTGCCAGCAGCGAAGGACAGGGTAGCACTGAAGCTTTCTTT.

This chain links TRBV19 with TRBJ1-3; perhaps TRBD1 as D (5 bases). The CDR3 spans 14 residues. CDR1 is LNHDA and CDR2 is SQIVND in the germline V gene (reference sequence). V shed 7 bases and J shed 2 bases, with 12 bases lying between them. The CDR3, as DNA: TGTGCCAGTACCCTAAGGGGTGCTGGAAACACCATATATTTT. Translating gives CASTLRGAGNTIYF. The whole variable domain, filled in from reference TRBV19 and TRBJ1-3, reads DGGITQSPKYLFRKEGQNVTLSCEQNLNHDAMYWYRQDPGQGLRLIYYSQIVNDFQKGDIAEGYSVSREKKESFPLTVTSAQKNPTAFYLCASTLRGAGNTIYFGEGSWLTVV.

The gene calls are TRBV7-9 and TRBJ2-1; D is undetermined. This CDR3 contains 13 residues. The V gene's germline CDR1 is SEHNR and CDR2 FQNEAQ (reference sequence). The V end lost 5 bases, the J end lost 4 bases, and 9 bases lay between the germline ends. The DNA for the CDR3 is TGTGCCAGCAGCCCTCGAGGTTACAATGAGCAGTTCTTC. Translation gives CASSPRGYNEQFF.

The chain combines TRBV18 with TRBJ2-7, with a possible D match to TRBD2 (5 bases). CDR1 and CDR2 from the germline V gene are KGHSH and LQKENI. Between the trimmed V and J ends, which lost 6 bases and 6 bases, there was a span of 15 bases. The CDR3 covers 13 residues. The chain's CDR3 is CASSRAGSAEQYF. The CDR3 region has the DNA TGTGCCAGCTCCCGGGCGGGTTCCGCCGAGCAGTACTTC.

The V and J genes are TRBV7-3 and TRBJ1-1; weak D call: TRBD1 (6 bases). Germline V lookup: CDR1 SGHTA, CDR2 FQGTGA. V lost 5 bases and J lost 0, with 10 bases in between. The CDR3 consists of 14 residues. Written as DNA, the CDR3 is TGTGCCAGCAGCCCTCAGGGGATGAACACTGAAGCTTTCTTT. Amino acid sequence: CASSPQGMNTEAFF. Based on the CDR3 plus reference TRBV7-3 and TRBJ1-1, the full variable domain is GAGVSQTPSNKVTEKGKYVELRCDPISGHTALYWYRQSLGQGPEFLIYFQGTGAADDSGLPNDRFFAVRPEGSVSTLKIQRTERGDSAVYLCASSPQGMNTEAFFGQGTRLTVV.

The chain has TRBV9 and TRBJ2-3; 9 nucleotides align to TRBD2. Germline CDR1 SGDLS, CDR2 YYNGEE. V was pared by 2 bases and J by 1 base, with 11 bases of the junction left unmatched. The CDR3 extends over 18 amino acids. CDR3 nucleotides: TGTGCCAGCAGCGTGGGGAAAGCGGGAGGTGCGCGCACAGATACGCAGTATTTT. Translating gives CASSVGKAGGARTDTQYF.

V and J are TRBV4-3 and TRBJ2-7; 15 nucleotides agree with TRBD2. The length of the CDR3 is 17 residues. The germline V gene encodes CDR1 LGHNA and CDR2 YSLEER. J was trimmed by 4 bases and V by 2 bases; bases with no gene match: 6. Here the CDR3 DNA reads TGCGCCAGCAGCCAATACCCGGGACTAGCGGGAGGATACGAGCAGTACTTC. As protein: CASSQYPGLAGGYEQYF.

The CDR3 region is CASSSAGVNTEAFF. The CDR3 region has the DNA TGTGCCAGCAGCTCGGCAGGGGTGAACACTGAAGCTTTCTTT. This rearrangement joins TRBV11-2 to TRBJ1-1, with D perhaps TRBD1 (6 bases). Germline V CDR1 and CDR2: SGHAT, FQNNGV. Trimming removed 4 bases from V and 0 bases from J, with 9 bases in between. The CDR3 has 14 residues.

The V gene is TRBV5-1, the J gene TRBJ2-7; maybe TRBD1 (6 bases). CDR1 SGHRS and CDR2 YFSETQ come from the germline V gene. V gave up 4 bases and J gave up 3 bases, with 14 bases separating them. CDR3 length: 14 amino acids. CDR3 protein: CASSPTTGNYEQYF. The CDR3, as DNA: TGCGCCAGCAGCCCGACCACAGGGAACTACGAGCAGTACTTC.

The J gene is TRBJ2-3, the V gene TRBV7-2, with 10 bases that match TRBD2. Germline CDR1 is SGHTA and CDR2 is FQGNSA. CDR3 size: 15 residues. V lost 2 bases and J lost 5; bases outside the gene matches: 4. The CDR3 DNA reads as TGTGCCAGCAGCTTATTGGCTAGCGGGAGAGATACGCAGTATTTT. It encodes CASSLLASGRDTQYF. The full variable domain, rest sourced from reference TRBV7-2 and TRBJ2-3, is GAGVSQSPSNKVTEKGKDVELRCDPISGHTALYWYRQSLGQGLEFLIYFQGNSAPDKSGLPSDRFSAERTGGSVSTLTIQRTQQEDSAVYLCASSLLASGRDTQYFGPGTRLTVL.

This clone was recorded only once. J is TRBJ2-5 and V is TRBV7-9, with D maybe TRBD2 (5 bases). CDR3 length: 13 residues. V was shortened by 1 base and J by 4 bases, with 7 bases between the two germline ends. Germline CDR1 reads SEHNR; CDR2 reads FQNEAQ (reference sequence). Written as DNA, the CDR3 is TGTGCCAGCAGCTTAGTGGGAGTAGAGACCCAGTACTTC. This codes for CASSLVGVETQYF.

CDR3 in amino acids: CASSQEETGSYEQYF. The CDR3, as DNA: TGTGCCAGCAGCCAAGAAGAGACAGGGAGCTACGAGCAGTACTTC. The V gene is TRBV4-2, the J gene TRBJ2-7, with 7 positions matching TRBD1. Germline values: CDR1 LGHNA, CDR2 YNFKEQ. This CDR3 region has 15 residues. After removal of 0 bases from V and 3 bases from J, the junction contained 5 bases not matched to a gene.

This clone appeared a few times. This chain links TRBV15 with TRBJ1-5, with D perhaps matching TRBD1 (5 bases). From germline, CDR1 is LNHNV and CDR2 YYDKDF (reference sequence). This CDR3 has 16 amino acids. The V end was cut by 7 bases, the J end by 6 bases, with 22 bases between. The CDR3 loop reads CATTHSSGGYRQPQHF. The CDR3 DNA is TGTGCCACCACCCACAGCTCGGGGGGGTACCGTCAGCCCCAGCATTTT.

The sample holds one count of this clone. The V call is TRBV28, the J call TRBJ1-2; possibly TRBD1 for D (6 bases). V lost 3 bases and J lost 2, with 10 bases in between. This CDR3 region has 14 residues. Germline assignment: CDR1 MDHEN and CDR2 SYDVKM. DNA for the CDR3: TGTGCCAGCAGTTTTGGGGGGGGCAACTATGGCTACACCTTC. Translation: CASSFGGGNYGYTF.